This T cell receptor (beta chain) was identified during a study of cytomegalovirus exposure and HLA in healthy donors. Study-wide findings and caveats: The authors later found most CMV-associated TCR beta chains appeared HLA-restricted. Across all donors, roughly uniform sequencing depth was an assumption of the presence/absence analyses.

Note on this clone: What it binds is not known.

Germline trimming cut 6 bases from V and 6 bases from J; bases unmatched to any gene: 4. Germline V gene sequence: CDR1 DFQATT, CDR2 SNEGSKA (reference sequence). This CDR3 comprises 11 residues. PCR amplification relied on 60 Vbeta primers (plus 13 Jbeta primers). Generated by immunoSEQ multiplex PCR, the TCRdb table keeps only in-frame clones and is missing some. Of about 160,000 clones in the sample, roughly four fifths were seen once. This receptor was obtained from a woman between 40 and 55 years old in good health and CMV-seronegative. J is TRBJ2-7 and V is TRBV20-1; TRBD1 matches at 8 bases. The sequencing sample was made of PBMCs. The CDR3 sequence is CSAKTGVEQYF. The CDR3 DNA reads TGCAGTGCCAAGACAGGGGTCGAGCAGTACTTC.